What follows are 10 T cell receptor beta chains derived from one specimen sequenced in a study of response to subunit inactivated influenza vaccine. A single record per CDR3 protein comes from TCRdb applying MiXCR to the RT-PCR reads. This sample has roughly 710,000 distinct CDR3 sequences, with 14% found just once. The sample in question was PBMCs from blood, obtained 14 to 15 days before vaccination. The receptors here all came from a man in his forties or fifties who received an inactivated influenza vaccine.

This clonotype came up many times. DNA of the CDR3: TGTGCCAGCAGGGGGACGGCGAACACTGAAGCTTTCTTT. Translating it yields CASRGTANTEAFF. This rearrangement joins TRBV2 to TRBJ1-1; TRBD1 is a possible D gene (5 bases). Germline V gene sequence: CDR1 SNHLY, CDR2 FYNNEI. V was trimmed by 6 bases and J by 1 base, leaving 9 bases between them. CDR3 length: 13 residues. Filled out from reference TRBV2 and TRBJ1-1, the complete variable domain reads EPEVTQTPSHQVTQMGQEVILRCVPISNHLYFYWYRQILGQKVEFLVSFYNNEISEKSEIFDDQFSVERPDGSNFTLKIRSTKLEDSAMYFCASRGTANTEAFFGQGTRLTVV.

The rearrangement links TRBV29-1 to TRBJ2-5, with D hard to call. V was pared by 0 bases and J by 1 base, with 9 bases between. CDR1 is SQVTM, CDR2 ANQGSEA, per germline. The CDR3 extends over 14 amino acids. The CDR3 coding sequence is TGCAGCGTTGAAGAAACAAACCTCCAAGAGACCCAGTACTTC. Its protein product is CSVEETNLQETQYF.

This chain uses TRBV4-3 with TRBJ2-7; 8 bases fit TRBD1. There are 14 residues in the CDR3. The V and J ends lost 0 bases and 5 bases, in that order; junction bases with no gene match: 3. From germline, CDR1 is LGHNA and CDR2 YSLEER. The CDR3 DNA reads TGCGCCAGCAGCCAAGACAGGGGGCTGAACGAGCAGTACTTC. This sequence encodes CASSQDRGLNEQYF.

The chain employs TRBV14 and TRBJ1-1; possibly TRBD1 for D (6 bases). The CDR3 spans 15 residues. In germline, CDR1 is SGHDN, CDR2 FVKESK. V lost 4 bases, J lost 4 bases, and 16 bases lay in between. The CDR3: CASSPYGGRITEAFF. In nucleotides, the CDR3 is TGTGCCAGCAGCCCCTACGGGGGGCGGATCACTGAAGCTTTCTTT. Using reference TRBV14 and TRBJ1-1 for the parts outside the CDR3, the full variable domain is EAGVTQFPSHSVIEKGQTVTLRCDPISGHDNLYWYRRVMGKEIKFLLHFVKESKQDESGMPNNRFLAERTGGTYSTLKVQPAELEDSGVYFCASSPYGGRITEAFFGQGTRLTVV.

The chain has TRBV20-1 and TRBJ2-7; 12 nucleotides match TRBD2. Germline assignment: CDR1 DFQATT and CDR2 SNEGSKA (reference sequence). The junction had 1 base not matched to a gene; V was cut back by 4 bases and J by 3 bases. This CDR3 comprises 13 residues. This chain's CDR3 is CSATTSGGYEQYF. DNA of the CDR3: TGCAGTGCTACGACTAGCGGGGGCTACGAGCAGTACTTC.

The gene calls are TRBV29-1 and TRBJ2-3; tentative D call: TRBD2 (5 bases). Between the trimmed V and J ends, which lost 7 bases and 3 bases, there was a span of 20 bases. This CDR3 region has 15 residues. Germline V gene lookup returns CDR1 SQVTM and CDR2 ANQGSEA. The CDR3 DNA is TGCAGCGCGTGTTTTGCGGGCGGCCCTACAGATACGCAGTATTTT. The encoded protein is CSACFAGGPTDTQYF.

The CDR3 is CASSFGTSLSYEQYF. The CDR3, as DNA: TGTGCCAGCAGCTTTGGGACTAGCCTCTCCTACGAGCAGTACTTC. The chain has TRBV11-2 and TRBJ2-7; 9 bases agree with TRBD2. V gave up 3 bases and J gave up 0 bases; unmatched junction bases: 3. The CDR3 extends over 15 amino acids. Germline V gene lookup returns CDR1 SGHAT and CDR2 FQNNGV.

The gene calls are TRBV29-1 and TRBJ2-3; tentatively, D is TRBD2 (6 bases). The length of the CDR3 is 15 residues. The V gene's germline CDR1 is SQVTM and CDR2 ANQGSEA. The ends were cut back, 3 bases at V and 8 bases at J, with 21 bases in the middle. The chain's CDR3 is CSVDQGYLVEGTQYF. CDR3 nucleotide sequence: TGCAGCGTTGACCAGGGATACCTGGTGGAGGGTACGCAGTATTTT.

This clonotype was seen a few times. The rearrangement links TRBV6-2 or TRBV6-3 to TRBJ2-7; D remains ambiguous. The length of the CDR3 is 15 residues. Germline values: CDR1 MNHEY, CDR2 SVGEGT. V lost 5 bases and J 1 base, leaving 15 bases between the germline ends. In DNA form, the CDR3 reads TGTGCCAGCAGTCCCTTGACCGGGCGATCCTACGAGCAGTACTTC. This gives the protein CASSPLTGRSYEQYF.

The V gene is TRBV28, the J gene TRBJ2-7; D gene uncertain. This CDR3 is built from 13 residues. V lost 4 bases and J 3 bases, leaving 10 bases between the germline ends. Germline CDR1 reads MDHEN; CDR2 reads SYDVKM. The CDR3 loop is CASSSHQDYEQYF. DNA for the CDR3: TGTGCCAGCAGTTCTCACCAGGACTACGAGCAGTACTTC.